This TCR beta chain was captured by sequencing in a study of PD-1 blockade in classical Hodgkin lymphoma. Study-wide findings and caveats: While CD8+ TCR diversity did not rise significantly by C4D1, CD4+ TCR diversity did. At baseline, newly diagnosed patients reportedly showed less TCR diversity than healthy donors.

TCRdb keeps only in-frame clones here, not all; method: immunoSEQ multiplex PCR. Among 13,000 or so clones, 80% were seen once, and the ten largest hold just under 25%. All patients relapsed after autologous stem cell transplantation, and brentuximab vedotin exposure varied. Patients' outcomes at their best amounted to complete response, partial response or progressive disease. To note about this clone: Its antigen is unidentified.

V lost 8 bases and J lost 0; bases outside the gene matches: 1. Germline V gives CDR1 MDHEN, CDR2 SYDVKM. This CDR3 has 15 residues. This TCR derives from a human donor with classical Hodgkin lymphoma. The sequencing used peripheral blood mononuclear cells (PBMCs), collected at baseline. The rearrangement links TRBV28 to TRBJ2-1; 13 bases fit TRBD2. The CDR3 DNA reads TGTGCCAGCGGGACTAGCGGGACCTCCTACAATGAGCAGTTCTTC. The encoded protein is CASGTSGTSYNEQFF.